The T cell receptor beta chain under discussion was sequenced for a study of T cells in Graves' hyperthyroidism and ophthalmopathy. This clonotype was counted at least ten times. Its antigen is currently unknown. Findings and caveats of the study: Model-based prediction identified ophthalmopathy a median 6.5 months prior to its onset.

Stable Graves' hyperthyroidism denoted no ophthalmopathy progression over 18 months. The hyperthyroidism patients had all been newly diagnosed, and their disease duration was under 2 months. Their ages ranged from 18 to 65 years. Source material for PBMCs was more than 7.5 ml fresh peripheral blood. RNA transcripts yielded amplified TCR beta CDR3 regions. The HTBI primer set drove a first-round RT-PCR of the TCR CDR3. TCRdb called the multiplex PCR reads again in MiXCR, with one record for every CDR3 protein. The sample comprises roughly 720,000 distinct CDR3 sequences, around a sixth of which are singletons, and less than 20% rests with the top ten. Material for sequencing was blood. This TCR was recovered from a middle-aged man with Graves' hyperthyroidism.

The CDR3 spells CASSFSQFNQPQHF. The CDR3 DNA follows: TGTGCCAGCAGTTTCTCCCAATTTAATCAGCCCCAGCATTTT. The gene calls are TRBV12-3 or TRBV12-4 and TRBJ1-5, with no clear D. The CDR3 is 14 residues long. V was cut by 3 bases and J by 4 bases, with 10 bases left in between.